This T cell receptor beta chain was captured by sequencing in a study of T cells in Graves' hyperthyroidism and ophthalmopathy. This clonotype was observed at least ten times. Antigen: not known. Findings and caveats of the study: Stable hyperthyroidism was told apart from ophthalmopathy by a model built on 13 V-J features. Expanded thyroid clonotypes (above 0.001) were mostly also found in blood.

With V trimmed by 8 bases and J by 3 bases, 11 bases remained unmatched. This CDR3 has 15 residues. Germline V CDR1 and CDR2: MNHNS, SASEGT. The study excluded patients with uncontrolled infection, other autoimmune disease, pregnancy or lactation. For the diagnoses, clinical symptoms, serum thyroxine and TRAb, thyroid ultrasound and orbital computed tomography were used. Amplification yielded TCR beta CDR3 regions, with RNA transcripts as the source. The HTBI primer set served for first-round RT-PCR of the TCR CDR3. MiXCR, run by TCRdb on the multiplex PCR reads, gives a single entry per CDR3 protein. The sample has a few hundred thousand distinct CDR3 sequences; less than 20% are singletons.

Source material: blood. This TCR was recovered from a woman under 30 with Graves' hyperthyroidism. The genes are TRBV6-1 and TRBJ2-7; 9 bases line up with TRBD1. For the CDR3, the DNA is TGTGCCAGCGGTATTGGGACAGGGCCTATCTACGAGCAGTACTTC. Translated: CASGIGTGPIYEQYF.